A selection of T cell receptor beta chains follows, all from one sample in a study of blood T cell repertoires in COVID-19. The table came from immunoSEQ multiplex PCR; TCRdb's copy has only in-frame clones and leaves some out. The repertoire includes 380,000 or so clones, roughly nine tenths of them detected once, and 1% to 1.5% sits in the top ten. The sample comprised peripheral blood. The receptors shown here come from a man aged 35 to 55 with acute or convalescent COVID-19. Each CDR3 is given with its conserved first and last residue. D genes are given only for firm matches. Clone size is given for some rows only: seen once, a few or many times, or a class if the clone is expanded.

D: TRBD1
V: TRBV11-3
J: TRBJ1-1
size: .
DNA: TGTGCCAGCAGCAGTCGACAGGGTGAAGCTTTCTTT
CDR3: CASSSRQGEAFF

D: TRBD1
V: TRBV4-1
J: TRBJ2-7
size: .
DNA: TGCGCCAGCAGCCAAGTGGACAGGGCGACCTACGAGCAGTACTTC
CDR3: CASSQVDRATYEQYF

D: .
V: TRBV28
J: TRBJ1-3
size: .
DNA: TGTGCCAGCAGTTTAGGGAGCTCTGGAAACACCATATATTTT
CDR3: CASSLGSSGNTIYF

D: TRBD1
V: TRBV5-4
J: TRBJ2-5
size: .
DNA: TGTGCCAGCAGCTTTGACAGGGGCTTCCAAGAGACCCAGTACTTC
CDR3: CASSFDRGFQETQYF

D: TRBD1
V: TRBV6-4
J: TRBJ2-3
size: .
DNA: TGTGCCAGCAGTGACGGACAGGGGAGCACAGATACGCAGTATTTT
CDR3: CASSDGQGSTDTQYF

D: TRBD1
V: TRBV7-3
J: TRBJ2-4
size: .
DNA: TGTGCCAGCAGTCCCAGCCCCGGGACAGGGAAAAACATTCAGTACTTC
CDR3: CASSPSPGTGKNIQYF

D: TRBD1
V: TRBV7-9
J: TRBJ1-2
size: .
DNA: TGTGCCAGCAGCTCGCCGGGACAGGGTTTCGGCTACACCTTC
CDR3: CASSSPGQGFGYTF

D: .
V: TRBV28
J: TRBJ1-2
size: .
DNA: TGTGCCAGCAGACCACGCGGAACAGGGAAACCTAACTATGGCTACACCTTC
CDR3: CASRPRGTGKPNYGYTF

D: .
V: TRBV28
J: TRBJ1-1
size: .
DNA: TGTGCCAGCAGTTTCCAGGGGAAAGCTTTCTTT
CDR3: CASSFQGKAFF

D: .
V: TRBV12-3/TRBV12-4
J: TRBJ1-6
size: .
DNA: TGTGCCAGCAGTTTAGGAGGGGAGGCACCCCTCCACTTT
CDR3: CASSLGGEAPLHF

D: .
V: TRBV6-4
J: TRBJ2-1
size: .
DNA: TGTGCCAGCAGTGCCTCCCTGCCGCCAGGTGAGCTGCTCTTC
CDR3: CASSASLPPGELLF

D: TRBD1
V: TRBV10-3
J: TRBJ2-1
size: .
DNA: TGTGCCATCAGTGGACAGGGGTTCAATGAGCAGTTCTTC
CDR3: CAISGQGFNEQFF

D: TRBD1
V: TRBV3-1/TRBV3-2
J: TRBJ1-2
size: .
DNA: TGTGCCAGCAGCCAACAACAGGGGTACTATGGCTACACCTTC
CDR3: CASSQQQGYYGYTF

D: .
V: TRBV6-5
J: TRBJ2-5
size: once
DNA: TGTGCCAGCAGTTACCAGACGGGAAGAGAGACCCAGTACTTC
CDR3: CASSYQTGRETQYF

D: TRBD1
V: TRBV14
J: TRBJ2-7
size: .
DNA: TGTGCCAGCAGCCAAACAGGGGACGAGCAGTACTTC
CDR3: CASSQTGDEQYF

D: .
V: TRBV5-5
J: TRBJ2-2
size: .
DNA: TGTGCCAGCAGCTTGGTGTCCGTGAACACCGGGGAGCTGTTTTTT
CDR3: CASSLVSVNTGELFF

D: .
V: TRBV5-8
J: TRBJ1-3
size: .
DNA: TGTGCCAGCAGCTTATCGGGGTTTTCTGGAAACACCATATATTTT
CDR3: CASSLSGFSGNTIYF

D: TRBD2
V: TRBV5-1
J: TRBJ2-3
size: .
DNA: TGCGCCAGCAGCTTGTATTCCAGCGGGGGGTCTAGCACAGATACGCAGTATTTT
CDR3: CASSLYSSGGSSTDTQYF

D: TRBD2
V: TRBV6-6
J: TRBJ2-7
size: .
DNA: TGTGCCAGCAGCCCGGTGGGAGCGGGAGGGTCCGGGGAGCAGTACTTC
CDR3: CASSPVGAGGSGEQYF

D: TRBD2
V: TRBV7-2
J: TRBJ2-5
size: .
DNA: TGTGCCAGCAGCTCTAGCGGGGGGGAAGAGACCCAGTACTTC
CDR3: CASSSSGGEETQYF

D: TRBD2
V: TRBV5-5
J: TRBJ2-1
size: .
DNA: TGTGCCAGCAGCTTGCTCTTGCGGGAGTCCCTTGAGCAGTTCTTC
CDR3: CASSLLLRESLEQFF

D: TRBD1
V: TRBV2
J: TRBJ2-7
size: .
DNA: TGTGCCAGCACTCGACAGGGCTACGAGCAGTACTTC
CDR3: CASTRQGYEQYF

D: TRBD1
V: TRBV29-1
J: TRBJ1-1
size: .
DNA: TGCAGCGTGAGGACAGGGGTTGACACTGAAGCTTTCTTT
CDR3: CSVRTGVDTEAFF

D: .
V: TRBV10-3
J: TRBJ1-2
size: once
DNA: TGTGCCATCAGTGCAGACAGCTATGGCTACACCTTC
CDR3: CAISADSYGYTF

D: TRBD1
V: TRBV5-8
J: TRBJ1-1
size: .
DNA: TGTGCCAGCAGCACACAGGGGTTGGACACTGAAGCTTTCTTT
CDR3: CASSTQGLDTEAFF

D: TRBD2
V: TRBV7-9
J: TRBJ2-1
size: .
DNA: TGTGCCAGCAGCTCCAGGGAGGGTAACCCCTACAATGAGCAGTTCTTC
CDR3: CASSSREGNPYNEQFF

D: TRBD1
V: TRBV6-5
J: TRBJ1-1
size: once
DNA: TGTGCCAGCGAGACAGGGGCGAACACTGAAGCTTTCTTT
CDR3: CASETGANTEAFF

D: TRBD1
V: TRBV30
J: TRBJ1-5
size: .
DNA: TGTGCCTGGAGTGTGACAGGGGCGGGTCAGCCCCAGCATTTT
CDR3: CAWSVTGAGQPQHF

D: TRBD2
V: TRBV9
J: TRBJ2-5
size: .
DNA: TGTGCCAGCAGCGTAGGAGCGGGGGCCAAACAAGAGACCCAGTACTTC
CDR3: CASSVGAGAKQETQYF

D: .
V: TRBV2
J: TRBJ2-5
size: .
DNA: TGTGCCAGCAGCGAACCTTCCCACGGAGAGACCCAGTACTTC
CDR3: CASSEPSHGETQYF

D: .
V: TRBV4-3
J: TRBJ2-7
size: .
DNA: TGCGCCAGCAGCCAAGATGGCAGTCCCTACGAGCAGTACTTC
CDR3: CASSQDGSPYEQYF

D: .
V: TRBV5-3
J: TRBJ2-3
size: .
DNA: TGTGCCAGAAGCTTGGCGGGGAGGAAAGATACGCAGTATTTT
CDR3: CARSLAGRKDTQYF

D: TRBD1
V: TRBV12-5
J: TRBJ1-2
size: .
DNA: TGTGCTAGTGGGCGACCGGGGGACAGGGGGCTGGAAGACTATGGCTACACCTTC
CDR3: CASGRPGDRGLEDYGYTF

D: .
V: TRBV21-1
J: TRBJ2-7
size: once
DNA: TGTGCCAGCAGCAAAGAGCGGGAGGCGGACGAGCAGTACTTC
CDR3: CASSKEREADEQYF

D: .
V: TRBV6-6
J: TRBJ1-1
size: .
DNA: TGTGCCAGCAGTTACGCGGGGGGGAACACTGAAGCTTTCTTT
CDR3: CASSYAGGNTEAFF

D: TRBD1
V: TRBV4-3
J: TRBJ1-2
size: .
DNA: TGCGCCAGCAGGGCTCTGGGACAGAGAACCTATGGCTACACCTTC
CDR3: CASRALGQRTYGYTF

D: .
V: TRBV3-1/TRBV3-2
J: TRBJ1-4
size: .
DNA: TGTGCCAGCAGCCAGACAGAGCCAACTAATGAAAAACTGTTTTTT
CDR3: CASSQTEPTNEKLFF